The rows below give T cell receptor beta chains drawn from one sample of a study of blood T cells in healthy people across ages. TCRdb analysed the 5' RACE reads with MiXCR anew, one entry per CDR3 protein. The data hold about 1.4 million distinct CDR3 sequences, with around 59% observed a single time. The source material was blood. All receptors come from a man aged 18 to 29 in good health. Both conserved end residues are part of each CDR3. Each record gives: J gene, V gene, D gene, clone size, CDR3 DNA, CDR3 protein. A D gene is named only where the DNA matches it firmly. Size is omitted from some rows. Given values are once, few, many or a class for expanded clones.

j_call: TRBJ1-5; v_call: TRBV27; d_call: .; clone_size: .; cdr3_nt: TGTGCCAGCAGCCTAGATCGGCGTTGGCCCCAGCATTTT; cdr3_aa: CASSLDRRWPQHF
j_call: TRBJ2-1; v_call: TRBV20-1; d_call: TRBD2; clone_size: .; cdr3_nt: TGCAGTGCTACGGGGACTAGCGTCTCCTACAATGAGCAGTTCTTC; cdr3_aa: CSATGTSVSYNEQFF
j_call: TRBJ2-3; v_call: TRBV6-1; d_call: TRBD2; clone_size: few; cdr3_nt: TGTGCCAGCAGTGCGAACGCCGGGACTAGCGGTAGCACAGATACGCAGTATTTT; cdr3_aa: CASSANAGTSGSTDTQYF
j_call: TRBJ2-6; v_call: TRBV6-2/TRBV6-3; d_call: .; clone_size: few; cdr3_nt: TGTGCCAGCAGTTACTTCGGTGTCAACGTCCTGACTTTC; cdr3_aa: CASSYFGVNVLTF
j_call: TRBJ2-7; v_call: TRBV6-2/TRBV6-3; d_call: .; clone_size: .; cdr3_nt: TGTGCCAGCACCTCGGGGTATTACGAGCAGTACTTC; cdr3_aa: CASTSGYYEQYF
j_call: TRBJ1-5; v_call: TRBV7-2; d_call: .; clone_size: few; cdr3_nt: TGTGCCAGCAGCTTAGGTTCAGGGGTCAATCAGCCCCAGCATTTT; cdr3_aa: CASSLGSGVNQPQHF
j_call: TRBJ2-3; v_call: TRBV4-1; d_call: .; clone_size: .; cdr3_nt: TGCGCCAGCAGCCCCCTGGGGGGGGCTGAAGATACGCAGTATTTT; cdr3_aa: CASSPLGGAEDTQYF
j_call: TRBJ1-1; v_call: TRBV29-1; d_call: TRBD1; clone_size: .; cdr3_nt: TGCAGCGTCAACCGACGAGGGGGCGAGAGAACTGAAGCTTTCTTT; cdr3_aa: CSVNRRGGERTEAFF
j_call: TRBJ1-1; v_call: TRBV7-8; d_call: .; clone_size: few; cdr3_nt: TGTGCCAGCAGCTCCTTGGCGGGGGCTAGGGGCACTGAAGCTTTCTTT; cdr3_aa: CASSSLAGARGTEAFF
j_call: TRBJ2-7; v_call: TRBV4-1; d_call: .; clone_size: .; cdr3_nt: TGCGCCAGCAGCCCCGAGGTGACAAGCTACGAGCAGTACTTC; cdr3_aa: CASSPEVTSYEQYF
j_call: TRBJ2-5; v_call: TRBV12-5; d_call: TRBD1; clone_size: .; cdr3_nt: TGTGCTAGTGGTACGACAGGGGGCAAGTACTTC; cdr3_aa: CASGTTGGKYF
j_call: TRBJ2-3; v_call: TRBV11-2; d_call: .; clone_size: .; cdr3_nt: TGTGCCAGCAGCTTGGCGAATCGGCGGGCTTCCGGGCCAGATACGCAGTATTTT; cdr3_aa: CASSLANRRASGPDTQYF
j_call: TRBJ2-5; v_call: TRBV29-1; d_call: .; clone_size: .; cdr3_nt: TGCAGCGTTGGGGAAGAGGGCGGGGACGAGACCCAGTACTTC; cdr3_aa: CSVGEEGGDETQYF
j_call: TRBJ2-2; v_call: TRBV4-2; d_call: .; clone_size: .; cdr3_nt: TGTGCCAGCAGCCAAGAAGGTGCCGGGGGCGGGGAGCTGTTTTTT; cdr3_aa: CASSQEGAGGGELFF
j_call: TRBJ2-7; v_call: TRBV3-1; d_call: .; clone_size: .; cdr3_nt: TGTGCCAGCAGCCCTCTTTATGCGCTCCCCTACAATGAGCAGTACTTC; cdr3_aa: CASSPLYALPYNEQYF
j_call: TRBJ2-3; v_call: TRBV6-6; d_call: .; clone_size: .; cdr3_nt: TGTGCCAGCAGTACCCCGAGTGAGCGCCCGCAGTATTTT; cdr3_aa: CASSTPSERPQYF
j_call: TRBJ2-7; v_call: TRBV10-3; d_call: TRBD2; clone_size: .; cdr3_nt: TGTGCCATCAGTGATGTTGGCGGGAGAACCTACGAGCAGTACTTC; cdr3_aa: CAISDVGGRTYEQYF
j_call: TRBJ2-3; v_call: TRBV29-1; d_call: .; clone_size: few; cdr3_nt: TGCAGCGTTGACGCCGATTGGGCAGATACGCAGTATTTT; cdr3_aa: CSVDADWADTQYF
j_call: TRBJ1-2; v_call: TRBV4-1; d_call: .; clone_size: once; cdr3_nt: TGCGCCAGCAGCCAAAGGTGGGGGATGGACGGCTACACCTTC; cdr3_aa: CASSQRWGMDGYTF
j_call: TRBJ1-1; v_call: TRBV18; d_call: TRBD1; clone_size: .; cdr3_nt: TGTGCCAGCTCACCGAACAGGGGTGGGGACACTGAAGCTTTCTTT; cdr3_aa: CASSPNRGGDTEAFF
j_call: TRBJ1-5; v_call: TRBV3-1; d_call: TRBD1; clone_size: few; cdr3_nt: TGTGCCAGCAGCCAAATGGGACAGGGCAATCAGCCCCAGCATTTT; cdr3_aa: CASSQMGQGNQPQHF
j_call: TRBJ1-6; v_call: TRBV10-3; d_call: TRBD1; clone_size: .; cdr3_nt: TGTGCCACCCAACCGGGACAGACCTTTTCACCCCTCCACTTT; cdr3_aa: CATQPGQTFSPLHF
j_call: TRBJ2-6; v_call: TRBV7-9; d_call: .; clone_size: .; cdr3_nt: TGTGCCAGCAGCTTATCGGTGCCAGTTCCTGGGGTCAACGTCCTGACTTTC; cdr3_aa: CASSLSVPVPGVNVLTF
j_call: TRBJ2-3; v_call: TRBV20-1; d_call: .; clone_size: .; cdr3_nt: TGCAGTGCTAGAGTTCCCGACAGTACAGATACGCAGTATTTT; cdr3_aa: CSARVPDSTDTQYF
j_call: TRBJ1-6; v_call: TRBV4-2; d_call: .; clone_size: .; cdr3_nt: TGTGCCAGCAGCCAGGGGGCAGGGTTGAACTCACCCCTCCACTTT; cdr3_aa: CASSQGAGLNSPLHF
j_call: TRBJ2-3; v_call: TRBV29-1; d_call: TRBD1; clone_size: .; cdr3_nt: TGCAGCGTGCCGGGACAGTTTTCAGGTGATACGCAGTATTTT; cdr3_aa: CSVPGQFSGDTQYF
j_call: TRBJ2-7; v_call: TRBV4-1; d_call: TRBD1; clone_size: few; cdr3_nt: TGCGCCAGCAGCCAACTATCAGGGGGCTACGAGCAGTACTTC; cdr3_aa: CASSQLSGGYEQYF
j_call: TRBJ1-2; v_call: TRBV4-2; d_call: TRBD1; clone_size: .; cdr3_nt: TGTGCCAGCAGCCGAGGGGGCAGATTACTTGGCTACACCTTC; cdr3_aa: CASSRGGRLLGYTF
j_call: TRBJ2-5; v_call: TRBV4-1; d_call: .; clone_size: few; cdr3_nt: TGCGCCAGCAGCCAAAACCGGGACAAGCAAGAGACCCAGTACTTC; cdr3_aa: CASSQNRDKQETQYF
j_call: TRBJ2-1; v_call: TRBV12-3/TRBV12-4; d_call: .; clone_size: once; cdr3_nt: TGTGTCAGCAGTACGATAGGGGGGGAGACCCAGTTCTTC; cdr3_aa: CVSSTIGGETQFF
j_call: TRBJ2-7; v_call: TRBV12-3/TRBV12-4; d_call: TRBD2; clone_size: .; cdr3_nt: TGTGCCAGCGGAATCGGGGGGATCTCCTACGAGCAGTACTTC; cdr3_aa: CASGIGGISYEQYF
j_call: TRBJ2-2; v_call: TRBV10-3; d_call: TRBD1; clone_size: few; cdr3_nt: TGTGCCATCGGGACAGGGCCGAGCACCGGGGAGCTGTTTTTT; cdr3_aa: CAIGTGPSTGELFF
j_call: TRBJ2-3; v_call: TRBV5-1; d_call: TRBD1; clone_size: .; cdr3_nt: TGCGCCAGCACCGACTCGGACAGGGTCGGCACAGATACGCAGTATTTT; cdr3_aa: CASTDSDRVGTDTQYF
j_call: TRBJ2-3; v_call: TRBV7-8; d_call: TRBD2; clone_size: few; cdr3_nt: TGTGCCAGCAGCTACAACGGGGGGGGCGATACAGATACGCAGTATTTT; cdr3_aa: CASSYNGGGDTDTQYF
j_call: TRBJ2-3; v_call: TRBV25-1; d_call: .; clone_size: .; cdr3_nt: TGTGCCAGCGGACAGACAAACACAGATACGCAGTATTTT; cdr3_aa: CASGQTNTDTQYF
j_call: TRBJ1-4; v_call: TRBV6-5; d_call: TRBD1; clone_size: few; cdr3_nt: TGTGCCAGCAGCCAAGGGGGCACCGCAACTAATGAAAAACTGTTTTTT; cdr3_aa: CASSQGGTATNEKLFF
j_call: TRBJ2-1; v_call: TRBV15; d_call: TRBD2; clone_size: few; cdr3_nt: TGTGCCACCGGGGTAGCGGGAGACCCCCACAATGAGCAGTTCTTC; cdr3_aa: CATGVAGDPHNEQFF
j_call: TRBJ2-1; v_call: TRBV10-3; d_call: .; clone_size: .; cdr3_nt: TGTGCCATCAGTGAGTCGGTGAGGGGTCATGAGCAGTTCTTC; cdr3_aa: CAISESVRGHEQFF
j_call: TRBJ2-2; v_call: TRBV7-8; d_call: .; clone_size: .; cdr3_nt: TGTGCCAGCAGCCCTACCGTGAGGGCGACCGGGGAGCTGTTTTTT; cdr3_aa: CASSPTVRATGELFF
j_call: TRBJ2-5; v_call: TRBV20-1; d_call: .; clone_size: few; cdr3_nt: TGCAGTGCTAGAGATTATCCCGAGACCCAGTACTTC; cdr3_aa: CSARDYPETQYF
j_call: TRBJ2-3; v_call: TRBV15; d_call: .; clone_size: .; cdr3_nt: TGTGCCACCAGCACGCAACTAGGGGTAGATACGCAGTATTTT; cdr3_aa: CATSTQLGVDTQYF
j_call: TRBJ2-5; v_call: TRBV4-1; d_call: .; clone_size: few; cdr3_nt: TGCGCCAGCAGCCAAGGTTGGTCGTACCAAGAGACCCAGTACTTC; cdr3_aa: CASSQGWSYQETQYF
j_call: TRBJ2-1; v_call: TRBV7-9; d_call: .; clone_size: .; cdr3_nt: TGTGCCAGCAGCCCGTGGGGCAATGAGCCCTACAATGAGCAGTTCTTC; cdr3_aa: CASSPWGNEPYNEQFF
j_call: TRBJ2-7; v_call: TRBV7-2; d_call: TRBD1; clone_size: .; cdr3_nt: TGTGCCAGCAGCGCACTCCTCGGACAGGCCTCCTACGAGCAGTACTTC; cdr3_aa: CASSALLGQASYEQYF
j_call: TRBJ2-5; v_call: TRBV20-1; d_call: TRBD2; clone_size: .; cdr3_nt: TGCAGTGCTATGACTAGCGGGGATTACAATGAGCAGTACTTC; cdr3_aa: CSAMTSGDYNEQYF
j_call: TRBJ2-2; v_call: TRBV12-3/TRBV12-4; d_call: .; clone_size: .; cdr3_nt: TGTGCCAGCAGGAGTCCAGGAGCGAACACCGGGGAGCTGTTTTTT; cdr3_aa: CASRSPGANTGELFF
j_call: TRBJ2-4; v_call: TRBV10-1; d_call: .; clone_size: .; cdr3_nt: TGCGCCAGCAGTCTGGGACAGCCCCGGGGGGAGCAGTACTTC; cdr3_aa: CASSLGQPRGEQYF
j_call: TRBJ2-7; v_call: TRBV12-3/TRBV12-4; d_call: .; clone_size: .; cdr3_nt: TGTGCCAGCAGTCCGGACGGAGTATACAATGAGCAGTACTTC; cdr3_aa: CASSPDGVYNEQYF